This T cell receptor (beta chain) is from a study of blood T cell repertoires in COVID-19. V lost 0 bases and J lost 0, with 11 bases in between. CDR1 and CDR2 (germline): LNHNV, YYDKDF (reference sequence). This CDR3 has 17 residues. This clone was seen more than once but under ten times. In the authors' workflow: Reference gene primer amplification yielded estimated nucleated cell counts. The table came from immunoSEQ multiplex PCR; TCRdb's copy has only in-frame clones and leaves some out. That table supplies the V and J calls and clone size; D and trimming were determined from the DNA. This sample has almost 50,000 clones; under 70% occur once, and the top ten carry about 8.1%.

The V call is TRBV15, the J call TRBJ1-4, with unresolved D. The receptor was derived from a woman in her seventies with acute or convalescent COVID-19. Source material: peripheral blood. The CDR3 DNA reads TGTGCCACCAGCAGAGACGGGGATCCCGCAACTAATGAAAAACTGTTTTTT. Its translation is CATSRDGDPATNEKLFF.